This T cell receptor beta chain was recorded in a study of CD8 T cells in Susac syndrome. V lost 2 bases to trimming and J lost 4 bases, with 9 bases between them. The length of the CDR3 is 13 residues. Germline V gene data show CDR1 as SGHRS and CDR2 as YFSETQ. Patients with Susac syndrome met diagnostic criteria defined recently for definite or probable disease. RNA amounts of roughly 0.45 to 1 ug underwent reverse transcription with random hexamers. TCRdb called the immunoSEQ multiplex PCR reads again in MiXCR, with one record for every CDR3 protein. The repertoire consists of around 95,000 distinct CDR3 sequences, with 95% occurring once and the leading ten covering around 0.3%.

The TCR comes from a human donor with Susac syndrome. Input material: CD8+ T cells from PBMCs. The chain joins TRBV5-1 to TRBJ1-2, with D unclear. The CDR3 is CASSFNPIYGYTF. The DNA for the CDR3 is TGCGCCAGCAGCTTTAATCCGATCTATGGCTACACCTTC. Drawing the rest from reference TRBV5-1 and TRBJ1-2, the complete variable domain is KAGVTQTPRYLIKTRGQQVTLSCSPISGHRSVSWYQQTPGQGLQFLFEYFSETQRNKGNFPGRFSGRQFSNSRSEMNVSTLELGDSALYLCASSFNPIYGYTFGSGTRLTVV.